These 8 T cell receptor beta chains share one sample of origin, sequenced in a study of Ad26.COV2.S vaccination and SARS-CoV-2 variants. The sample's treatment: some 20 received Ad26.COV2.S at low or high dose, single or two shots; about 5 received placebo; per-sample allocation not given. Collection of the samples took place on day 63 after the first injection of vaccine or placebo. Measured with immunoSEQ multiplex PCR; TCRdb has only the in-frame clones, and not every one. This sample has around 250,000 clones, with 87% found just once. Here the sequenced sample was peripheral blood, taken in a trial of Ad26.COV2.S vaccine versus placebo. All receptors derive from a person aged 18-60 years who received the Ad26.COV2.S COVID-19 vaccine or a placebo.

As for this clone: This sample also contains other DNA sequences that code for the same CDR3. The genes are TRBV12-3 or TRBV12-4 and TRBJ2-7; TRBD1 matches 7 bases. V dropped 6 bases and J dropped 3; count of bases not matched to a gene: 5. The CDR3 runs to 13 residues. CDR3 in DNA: TGTGCCAGCAGCCCGACAGGGATCTACGAGCAGTACTTC. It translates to CASSPTGIYEQYF.

In nucleotides, the CDR3 is TGTGCCAGCAGTTACTCGGGACAGGGGGGCGCGCAGTATTTT. This gives the protein CASSYSGQGGAQYF. V usage is TRBV6-5 and J usage is TRBJ2-3; 11 bases are shared with TRBD1. The CDR3 runs to 14 residues. Germline V gene data show CDR1 as MNHEY and CDR2 as SVGAGI. V was clipped by 0 bases and J by 10 bases; unmatched bases: 3.

Written as DNA, the CDR3 is TGTGCCAGCAGCTTAGAGACAGGGGGAGCGAATCAGCCCCAGCATTTT. It specifies CASSLETGGANQPQHF. The rearrangement links TRBV7-6 to TRBJ1-5; TRBD1 matches 9 bases. After removal of 1 base from V and 4 bases from J, the junction contained 5 bases not matched to a gene. Germline V gene lookup returns CDR1 SGHVS and CDR2 FNYEAQ. The CDR3 is 16 amino acids.

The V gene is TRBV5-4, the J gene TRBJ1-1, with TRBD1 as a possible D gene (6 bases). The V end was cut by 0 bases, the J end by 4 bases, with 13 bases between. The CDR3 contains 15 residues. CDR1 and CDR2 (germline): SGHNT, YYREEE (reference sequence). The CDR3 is CASSLGWAGVTEAFF. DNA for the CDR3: TGTGCCAGCAGCTTGGGATGGGCAGGGGTCACTGAAGCTTTCTTT.

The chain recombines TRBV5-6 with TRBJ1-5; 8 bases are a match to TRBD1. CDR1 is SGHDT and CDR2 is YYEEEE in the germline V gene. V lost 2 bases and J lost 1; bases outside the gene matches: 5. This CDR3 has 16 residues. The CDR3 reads CASSFTGGGSNQPQHF. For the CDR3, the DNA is TGTGCCAGCAGCTTTACAGGGGGAGGGAGCAATCAGCCCCAGCATTTT.

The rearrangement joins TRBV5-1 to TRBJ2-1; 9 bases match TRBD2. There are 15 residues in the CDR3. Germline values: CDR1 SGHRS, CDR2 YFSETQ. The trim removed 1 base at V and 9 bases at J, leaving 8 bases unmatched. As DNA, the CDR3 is TGCGCCAGCAGCTTGCAGGCGGGGGGGCCGGGTGAGCAGTTCTTC. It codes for CASSLQAGGPGEQFF.

The CDR3 DNA is TGTGCCAGCAGCGTACGAGACAGGGGCTCTGGAAACACCATATATTTT. This encodes CASSVRDRGSGNTIYF. The chain combines TRBV9 with TRBJ1-3, with TRBD1 matching over 8 bases. V was clipped by 1 base and J by 0 bases; unmatched bases: 3. Germline CDR1 reads SGDLS; CDR2 reads YYNGEE. The CDR3 runs to 16 residues.

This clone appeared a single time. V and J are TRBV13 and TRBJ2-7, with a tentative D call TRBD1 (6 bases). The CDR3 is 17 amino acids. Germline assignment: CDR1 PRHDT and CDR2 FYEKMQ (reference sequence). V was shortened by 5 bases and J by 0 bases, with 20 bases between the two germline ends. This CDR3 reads CASSPPRGDRPSYEQYF. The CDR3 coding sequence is TGTGCCAGCAGCCCACCTAGAGGTGACAGGCCCTCCTACGAGCAGTACTTC.